This T cell receptor (beta chain) was captured in a study of cytomegalovirus exposure and HLA in healthy donors. Germline assignment: CDR1 SSHAT and CDR2 FNYEAQ (reference sequence). The CDR3 is 13 amino acids. As to this clone: Its cognate antigen is unknown. One end of the junction is discordant with germline, which a read error may explain.

Study-wide points: TCR beta chains numbering approximately 150 were designated cytomegalovirus-associated. In all likelihood, a cluster of highly shared sequence variants was a sequencing artifact.

The PCR used 60 Vbeta and 13 Jbeta primers. Libraries were prepared by immunoSEQ multiplex PCR; TCRdb keeps only in-frame clonotypes and omits some of them. The table shows tens of thousands of clones, with 79% occurring only once. The sequenced sample consisted of PBMCs. The receptor was derived from a young man in good health and CMV-seronegative. The chain carries TRBV7-7 and TRBJ2-5, with D maybe TRBD2 (6 bases). CDR3 residues: CASSRDLKETQYF. The CDR3 DNA sequence: TGTGCTAGCAGCCGGGACTTGAAAGAGACCCAGTACTTC. Full variable domain (remainder filled in from reference TRBV7-7 and TRBJ2-5): GAGVSQSPRYKVTKRGQDVTLRCDPISSHATLYWYQQALGQGPEFLTYFNYEAQPDKSGLPSDRFSAERPEGSISTLTIQRTEQRDSAMYRCASSRDLKETQYFGPGTRLLVL.